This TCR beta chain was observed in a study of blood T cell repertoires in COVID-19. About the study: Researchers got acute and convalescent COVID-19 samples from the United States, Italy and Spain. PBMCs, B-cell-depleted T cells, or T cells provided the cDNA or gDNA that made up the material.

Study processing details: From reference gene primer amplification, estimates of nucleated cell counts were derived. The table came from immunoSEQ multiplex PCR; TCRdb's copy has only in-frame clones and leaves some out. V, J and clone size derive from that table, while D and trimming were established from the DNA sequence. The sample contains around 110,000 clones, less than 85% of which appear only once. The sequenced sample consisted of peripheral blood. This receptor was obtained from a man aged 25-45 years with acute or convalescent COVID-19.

This CDR3 is CASKGTGDVGGQHF. Here the CDR3 DNA reads TGTGCCAGTAAGGGGACGGGAGATGTAGGCGGTCAGCATTTT. V is TRBV19 and J is TRBJ1-5; perhaps TRBD1 as D (5 bases). V was pared by 7 bases and J by 13 bases, with 23 bases between. CDR1 and CDR2 (germline): LNHDA, SQIVND (reference sequence). CDR3 size: 14 residues.